The present T cell receptor beta chain was sequenced within a study of cytomegalovirus exposure and HLA in healthy donors (dated by TCRdb to about 2017). Concerning the study at large: An earlier analysis of approximately 550 of the donors reported 276 Gb of sequence data and approximately 110 million unique TCR beta sequences from 150 million to 200 million T cells. The study was designed to test whether signatures of past pathogen exposure could be identified by cataloging public T cell receptors. The number of typed donors differed by locus: about 620-630 for A, B, C, DRB1 and DQB1; 500 to 550 for DQA1; fewer than 610 for DPA1; and about 470 for DPB1. Of the roughly 400 genotyped donors, roughly 85% fell in the genetic ancestry cluster associated with self-reported Caucasian donors. High-throughput TCR immunosequencing, statistical association of individual TCRs with disease status, and machine learning were combined to predict cytomegalovirus infection status. Rather than drawing on any new phenotypic data, the later analysis identified candidate immune exposures from TCR beta sequences and the way those sequences occurred across donors. A later genetic analysis took genome-wide SNP genotypes for about three fifths of the roughly 670 donors and used that subset as a discovery cohort. Donor age, sex, ethnicity and CMV serostatus were compiled together with the repertoire data. To decide whether each TCR beta V gene segment behaved as functional or pseudogenic, an earlier analysis of over 500 of the donors relied on high-throughput TCR beta sequencing. Roughly 300 gigabases of sequencing data and roughly 81 million unique TCR sequences made up an early release that covered fewer than 650 HLA-typed donors. The study profiled the T cell repertoires of 500 to 800 subjects by immunosequencing and related them to cytomegalovirus serostatus. On average, about 240,000 unique TCR beta nucleotide sequences were sequenced per donor among roughly 430 genotyped donors of the cohort, with roughly a sixth of those sequences being non-productive. Several DR-DQ haplotypes were handled as single units for association and clustering because linkage in the cohort was strong. HLA typing included class I and class II loci at four-digit resolution. Every discovery cohort repertoire had been produced on one sequencing platform. In a later analysis, previously published TCR beta repertoires from hundreds of donors were re-analyzed and high-resolution HLA genotyping was added so that TCR occurrence patterns could be studied. Besides the first cohort of some 670 subjects, a separate validation cohort made up of 120 or so different subjects was used. Study-wide conclusions, independent of this receptor: The classifier was reported to diagnose cytomegalovirus status with high specificity and sensitivity in both the original and validation cohorts. A cluster of highly shared sequence variants was judged likely to represent a technical artifact of the sequencing pipeline. In a later analysis, the rate of TCR association differed among HLA loci, with DRB1 alleles having the most associated TCRs and HLA-C alleles having the fewest. V-gene and J-gene trimming of TCR beta chains was associated with a missense DCLRE1C variant in a later genetic analysis, and the association was replicated in an independent cohort. The only immune exposure information available for the cohort was CMV serostatus. A few of the identified cytomegalovirus-associated TCR beta chains were confirmed in vitro to be specific for cytomegalovirus antigens. This cohort had only TCR beta chains sequenced, and the lack of alpha or paired-chain data limited which features could be detected. In an earlier analysis of approximately 590 of the donors, most TCR beta V segments appeared in productive rearrangements about 87% or about 30% of the time, broadly matching IMGT annotations. In a later analysis, HLA-associated TCR beta chains showed more clonal expansion and lower generation probabilities than non-associated chains that were equally common. HLA typing was unavailable for some donors at each locus, so association tests used only the typed subset. A further reported finding was that TCR beta sequences accurately predicted the HLA-A and HLA-B alleles for most subjects in the first cohort. When HLA alleles, especially DR and DQ, strongly co-occurred, attributing TCR associations to individual alleles was difficult. In the study, 150 to 200 TCR beta chains were listed as associated with cytomegalovirus. According to a later analysis, most CMV-associated TCR beta chains appeared to be HLA-restricted, and the HLA associations seemed to be driven largely by CMV exposure. The authors suggested that the approach could potentially be generalized to other disease states and immunological phenotypes. A later analysis reported that several top co-occurrence clusters appeared linked to parvovirus B19, influenza, CMV and Epstein-Barr virus. In a later genetic analysis, fewer N-insertions in productive TCRs were reported among donors in an Asian-associated ancestry cluster than the roughly 640-donor mean. Linkage disequilibrium might explain the correlated functional status among segregating V segments, but an unknown experimental factor could not be ruled out. Most TCR sequences were seen in very few donors, while some public TCRs were found in many individuals. Presence/absence analyses assumed roughly uniform sequencing depth across donors, an assumption that may not hold. Because counts were too low, around 18 rarely observed V segments, including chromosome 9 orphons, were left out of the earlier analysis of some 600 of the donors. In a later analysis, about 17,000 TCR beta sequences were associated with specific HLA alleles at a false discovery rate of 0.05.

The method was the immunoSEQ multiplex PCR assay. The multiplex PCR relied on a mix of 60 forward primers for TCR Vbeta segments and 13 reverse primers for TCR Jbeta segments. The CDR3 region of rearranged TCR beta genes was amplified from genomic DNA with a multiplex PCR assay. On the Illumina HiSeq System, the amplified TCR beta libraries were sequenced as 87-base-pair reads. The authors' analysis ran thus. In a later analysis, roughly 80 million unique TCR beta chains were counted across the 690 or so repertoires, and roughly 11 million of these chains were shared by at least two donors. To remove PCR and sequencing errors, raw reads were error-corrected and collapsed into unique sequences using a nearest-neighbor algorithm that merged closely related sequences. Alignment of CDR3 sequences to IMGT reference sequences was used to assign V, D and J gene segments. For a sequence to be retained, at least a six-nucleotide match to both a V gene segment and a J gene segment was required. Rearrangements were called productive when the CDR3 lacked stop codons and stayed in frame with V and J; all others were non-productive. Following IMGT convention, CDR3 was defined as the stretch from the second conserved V-encoded cysteine to the conserved J-encoded phenylalanine. The earlier analysis of a few hundred of the donors excluded any sequence lacking an unambiguous match to a single V gene segment. In an earlier analysis of roughly 600 of the donors, a V segment was called functional when productive rearrangements were above 56.7%, and segregating when the standard deviation between donors exceeded 5%. To diagnose cytomegalovirus status from the catalog of TCR beta chain sequences, a statistical classification framework was built. In a later analysis, V and J genes were assigned by comparing TCR nucleotide sequences against IMGT/GENE-DB human TR gene sequences. Using the TCRdist pipeline, a later analysis assigned CDR3 sequences along with most-parsimonious VDJ recombination scenarios. A later analysis defined each TCR beta chain by its CDR3 amino acid sequence plus V-gene family, and excluded reads lacking a unique V-gene family. A later analysis removed 550 to 700 highly shared, low-generation-probability nucleotide sequences to deal with suspected cross-contamination and a sequencing artifact. A later analysis calculated a clonal expansion index for each public chain from normalized within-repertoire ranks of inferred template counts. In a later analysis, generation probabilities were computed using a VDJ recombination model fitted to out-of-frame rearrangements, and the results were checked against IGoR. In a later analysis, TCR-TCR, TCR-HLA and TCR-CMV co-occurrence was scored with hypergeometric tests, and a repertoire-size bias correction was applied to TCR pairs. In a later analysis, false discovery rates were estimated by permuting HLA or CMV assignments 20 times. In a later analysis, co-occurring TCRs were grouped with DBSCAN, and TCRdist sequence similarity was added when clustering was performed within HLA-allele-positive subsets. For co-occurrence clustering, repertoires with fewer than 30,000 or more than 120,000 public chains were excluded, along with roughly 5 repertoires with anomalous nucleotide sharing. TCRdb holds this immuneACCESS table with in-frame rearrangements only. Some clones are missing; in checked studies, unresolved V genes explain under half, and the rest has no known cause. V, J and clone size were drawn from that table, and D and trimming were deduced from the DNA. This sample has around 190,000 clones in its table, and 78% of those were observed once. The ten largest clonotypes hold 14% of the sample.

Concerning this clone itself: Which antigen it targets is not known. Qualities for individual bases were not recorded, and no much larger clone is one base off.

In total, about 650 healthy bone marrow donors made up the cohort. All cohort members were sampled while nominally healthy, although unrecorded immune exposures were likely present. The donor tested CMV seropositive and was one of the 289 seropositive cohort members. A peripheral blood sample was collected from each donor, and TCR beta sequencing was performed on peripheral blood mononuclear cells. The Qiagen DNeasy Blood Extraction Kit was used to extract genomic DNA from the blood cell samples. Material for sequencing was PBMCs. This clonotype was obtained from a woman aged 30 to 39 in good health and CMV-seropositive.

The DNA sequence reads TGTGCCAGTAGTGTCCCTTCTTCGATCAGGGCTCAGCCCCAGCATTTT. Its amino acids are CASSVPSSIRAQPQHF. The rearrangement joined TRBV19 to TRBJ1-5; the D gene is possibly TRBD1, with 5 bases matching. Trimming removed 5 bases from V and 6 bases from J, leaving 20 bases between the germline ends. The CDR3 spans 16 residues, from the cysteine through the phenylalanine. CDR3 DNA only is kept here, 48 bases in frame from base 1. CDR1 and CDR2 are read off the germline V gene (reference sequence) as LNHDA and SQIVND.